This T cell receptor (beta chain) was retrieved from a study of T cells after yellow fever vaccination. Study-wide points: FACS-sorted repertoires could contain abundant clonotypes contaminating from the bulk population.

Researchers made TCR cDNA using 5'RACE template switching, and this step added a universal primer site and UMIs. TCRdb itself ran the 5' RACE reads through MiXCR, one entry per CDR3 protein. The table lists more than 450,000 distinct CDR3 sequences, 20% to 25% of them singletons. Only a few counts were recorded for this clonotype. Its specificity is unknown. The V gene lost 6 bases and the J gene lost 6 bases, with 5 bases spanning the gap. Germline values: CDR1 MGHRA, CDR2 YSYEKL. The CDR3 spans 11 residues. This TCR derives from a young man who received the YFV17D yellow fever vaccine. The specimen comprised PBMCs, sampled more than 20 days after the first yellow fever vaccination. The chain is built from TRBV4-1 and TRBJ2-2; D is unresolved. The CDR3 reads CASSWPGELFF. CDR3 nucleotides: TGCGCCAGCAGTTGGCCCGGGGAGCTGTTTTTT.